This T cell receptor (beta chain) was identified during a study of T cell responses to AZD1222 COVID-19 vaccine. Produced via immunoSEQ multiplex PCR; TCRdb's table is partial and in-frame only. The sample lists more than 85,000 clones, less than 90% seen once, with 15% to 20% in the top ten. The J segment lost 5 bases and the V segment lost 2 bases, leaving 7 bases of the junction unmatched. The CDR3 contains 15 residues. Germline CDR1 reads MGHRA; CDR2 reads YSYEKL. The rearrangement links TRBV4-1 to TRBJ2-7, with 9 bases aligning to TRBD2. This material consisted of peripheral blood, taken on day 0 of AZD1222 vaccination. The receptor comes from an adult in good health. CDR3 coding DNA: TGCGCCAGCAGCCAATCGGGACTAGCCCTAAACGAGCAGTACTTC. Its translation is CASSQSGLALNEQYF.